The 15 T cell receptor beta chains listed next were all sequenced from one sample in a study of regulatory T cells in long-lasting Graves disease. Library construction for TCR beta used iRepertoire HTBI primers and Arm-PCR of CDR3 regions. TCRdb passed the multiplex PCR reads through MiXCR, listing each CDR3 protein once. The table includes approximately 400,000 distinct CDR3 sequences, under 15% detected once. Specified time point: newly diagnosed GD, antithyroid drugs for less than 3 months. The TCR library was prepared using RNA isolated from PBMCs. The data were also submitted as part of a second study, on T cells in Graves' hyperthyroidism and ophthalmopathy.

The sample consisted of peripheral blood mononuclear cells (PBMCs), taken at new diagnosis, from a patient treated with antithyroid drugs. The receptors originated from a woman aged 25 to 39 with Graves disease.

This clonotype was detected ten times or more. This chain links TRBV12-3 or TRBV12-4 with TRBJ1-2; 10 bases are shared with TRBD1. V was pared by 6 bases and J by 3 bases, with 10 bases of the junction left unmatched. The CDR3 totals 16 residues. This chain's CDR3 is CASRPPGQGNYYGYTF. As DNA, the CDR3 is TGTGCCAGCAGACCCCCGGGACAGGGGAACTACTATGGCTACACCTTC.

There are a few counts of this clonotype. The chain recombines TRBV4-2 with TRBJ1-1; D uncertain. Trimming left V 1 base short and J 3 bases short, with 9 bases between. Germline loops: CDR1 LGHNA, CDR2 YNFKEQ. CDR3 length equals 14 residues. The CDR3 region has the DNA TGTGCCAGCAGCCAAGCGGGATCTTACACTGAAGCTTTCTTT. Protein: CASSQAGSYTEAFF.

As regards this clonotype: One base away lies a much larger clone, so this may be a sequencing read error. The V and J genes are TRBV20-1 and TRBJ1-1; maybe TRBD1 (6 bases). The CDR3 is made up of 11 amino acids. Germline V gene lookup returns CDR1 DFQATT and CDR2 SNEGSKA (reference sequence). CDR3 bases: TGCAGTGCTAGTGAGGGCCCAGGGGCTCTCTTT. Amino acid sequence: CSASEGPGALF.

This clonotype was seen ten or more times. The genes are TRBV20-1 and TRBJ2-2; tentatively, D is TRBD1 (6 bases). CDR3 length equals 15 residues. V gave up 0 bases and J gave up 4 bases, with 12 bases separating them. The germline CDR1 and CDR2 sequences are DFQATT and SNEGSKA (reference sequence). CDR3 residues: CSARDIQGATGELFF. The DNA of the CDR3 is TGCAGTGCTAGAGATATACAGGGCGCCACCGGGGAGCTGTTTTTT.

The chain carries TRBV20-1 and TRBJ1-5, with D possibly being TRBD1 (5 bases). Germline V gives CDR1 DFQATT, CDR2 SNEGSKA (reference sequence). This CDR3 contains 11 residues. V lost 3 bases, J lost 8 bases, and 8 bases lay in between. For the CDR3, the DNA is TGCAGTGCTAGCGGGGGGGAGCCCCAGCATTTT. This gives the protein CSASGGEPQHF.

This clonotype was observed many times. An end of the junction does not agree with germline; a read error may underlie this. The rearrangement links TRBV12-3 or TRBV12-4 to TRBJ1-6; D remains unclear. The CDR3 covers 14 residues. Here the CDR3 DNA reads TGTGCCAGCAGTTCTTACGCCTACAATTCACCCCTCCACTTT. Amino acids: CASSSYAYNSPLHF.

This clonotype has only a few counts. V is TRBV5-1 and J is TRBJ1-1; D unresolved. This CDR3 has 15 residues. Trimming took 4 bases from V and 3 from J, leaving 16 bases between them. Germline V lookup: CDR1 SGHRS, CDR2 YFSETQ. CDR3 region: CASSLDGVVDTEAFF. The CDR3, as DNA: TGCGCCAGCAGCCTCGATGGGGTTGTCGACACTGAAGCTTTCTTT.

This clonotype was picked up many times. This chain links TRBV18 with TRBJ2-7; 8 nucleotides match TRBD1. V dropped 2 bases and J dropped 6; count of bases not matched to a gene: 9. In germline, CDR1 is KGHSH, CDR2 LQKENI. The CDR3 is made up of 15 amino acids. The CDR3 coding sequence is TGTGCCAGCTCACCAGGACAGGGTCCCCTGGGCGAGCAGTACTTC. As protein: CASSPGQGPLGEQYF.

This clonotype came up many times. The chain is built from TRBV27 and TRBJ2-7, with D unresolved. The germline gives CDR1 MNHEY, CDR2 SMNVEV (reference sequence). V lost 6 bases to trimming and J lost 0 bases, with 12 bases between them. The CDR3 spans 14 residues. The CDR3 region is CASRGISSSYEQYF. The CDR3 nucleotides read TGTGCCAGCAGGGGGATTTCAAGCTCCTACGAGCAGTACTTC.

This clonotype was seen only a few times. V is TRBV24-1 and J is TRBJ2-3, with 14 nucleotides matching TRBD2. From germline, CDR1 is KGHDR and CDR2 SFDVKD. Unmatched junction bases numbered 12, after V lost 3 bases and J lost 5 bases. The CDR3 sequence is 19 residues long. The CDR3 sequence: CATSDPTGTSGRYRDTQYF. CDR3 nucleotide sequence: TGTGCCACCAGTGATCCAACTGGGACTAGCGGGAGATATAGAGATACGCAGTATTTT.

This clonotype was seen more than once but under ten times. The J gene is TRBJ1-5, the V gene TRBV2; D call uncertain. V lost 11 bases to trimming and J lost 2 bases, with 10 bases between them. In germline, CDR1 is SNHLY, CDR2 FYNNEI. CDR3 size: 12 residues. The CDR3 sequence: CAGRTGNQPQHF. The CDR3 DNA reads as TGTGCCGGGAGAACAGGCAATCAGCCCCAGCATTTT.

This clonotype appeared many times. The V and J genes are TRBV11-2 and TRBJ2-7; D unclear. The CDR3 is 12 amino acids. CDR1 SGHAT and CDR2 FQNNGV come from the germline V gene. V lost 3 bases and J lost 7, with 10 bases in between. Written as DNA, the CDR3 is TGTGCCAGCAGCTTTTCGCCGTGGGAGCAGTACTTC. Encoded protein: CASSFSPWEQYF.

This clonotype came up many times. This chain's CDR3 is CASSLSDGGPFNDEQFF. The CDR3 DNA follows: TGTGCCAGCAGCTTATCGGACGGGGGACCCTTTAACGATGAGCAGTTCTTC. The chain has TRBV7-3 and TRBJ2-1, with D maybe TRBD2 (6 bases). The CDR3 contains 17 residues. The V end was cut by 2 bases, the J end by 8 bases, with 22 bases between. The germline V gene encodes CDR1 SGHTA and CDR2 FQGTGA.

This clonotype showed up many times. J is TRBJ2-5 and V is TRBV6-2 or TRBV6-3; the match to TRBD2 covers 8 bases. The CDR3 consists of 14 residues. Germline loops: CDR1 MNHEY, CDR2 SVGEGT. V gave up 2 bases and J gave up 3 bases; unmatched junction bases: 2. The CDR3 sequence: CASSYAGREETQYF. CDR3 bases: TGTGCCAGCAGTTACGCCGGGAGGGAAGAGACCCAGTACTTC.

Written as DNA, the CDR3 is TGCGCCAGCAGCTTGAGGGCTAGCGGGAGCTCCGGGGAGCTGTTTTTT. This sequence encodes CASSLRASGSSGELFF. V gene TRBV5-1 combines with J gene TRBJ2-2; 10 bases map to TRBD2. There are 16 residues in the CDR3. Looked up from germline, CDR1 is SGHRS and CDR2 is YFSETQ. The V segment lost 1 base and the J segment 6 bases; nucleotides outside the gene matches: 6. The whole variable domain, remainder taken from reference TRBV5-1 and TRBJ2-2, is KAGVTQTPRYLIKTRGQQVTLSCSPISGHRSVSWYQQTPGQGLQFLFEYFSETQRNKGNFPGRFSGRQFSNSRSEMNVSTLELGDSALYLCASSLRASGSSGELFFGEGSRLTVL.